This T cell receptor beta chain was found in a study of CXCR3-negative and CXCR3-positive naive CD8 T cells. Turning to the study itself: Across all libraries, TRB reads numbered roughly 140 million, with about 1.5 +/- 0.3 million in each library.

TRB cDNA libraries were made by UMI-labeled 5' RACE. TCRdb re-called the 5' RACE reads, yielding one record per CDR3 amino acid sequence without DNA. This repertoire includes approximately 37,000 distinct CDR3 sequences. Study results and caveats: Naive subsets showed comparable surface CD5, and TCR interaction strength was also inferred from TRB CDR3 physicochemistry. Naive subsets were similarly diverse, while memory CD8+ repertoires were much less diverse. Naive CXCR3-positive and CXCR3-negative cells shared TRBV-TRBJ usage; memory cells diverged.

Concerning this clonotype itself: No antigen is known for it.

The CDR3 has 12 residues. The receptor was derived from a human donor in good health. Some clones in this sample may be carry-over from other donors' samples. The gene calls are TRBV12-3 or TRBV12-4 and TRBJ1-6; absent DNA, TCRdb's TRBD1 call cannot be checked. Sequencing was carried out using memory CD8+ T cells from blood. The CDR3 spells CASSRDRRVLHF.